The source of this T cell receptor (beta chain) is a study of CD8 T cells in ankylosing spondylitis (dated 2017 in TCRdb). Describing the broader study: T cell receptor beta repertoires were profiled in healthy donors and ankylosing spondylitis patients so that disease-linked TCR variants could be found. Samples of peripheral blood were taken, and for ankylosing spondylitis patients, synovial fluid was collected as well. In total, the full study cohort was made up of about 99 healthy donors and 25 ankylosing spondylitis patients.

Broader findings and caveats from the paper: Some motif variants had previously been reported in the synovial fluid and blood of reactive arthritis patients, which suggests shared mechanisms of disease initiation. The disease-linked clones were reported to be significantly enriched in matched synovial fluid samples from ankylosing spondylitis patients. A TCR beta motif made up of roughly eight highly homologous amino acid variants appeared to be characteristic of blood from ankylosing spondylitis patients. A CD8+ phenotype was shown by the disease-linked clones, which were found at relatively low frequencies in peripheral blood.

This clonotype was recorded a few times. Its cognate antigen has yet to be identified. No qualities accompany the bases; no much larger clone lies one base away. Reading the germline V gene gives CDR1 MNHNS and CDR2 SASEGT. V and J lose 3 bases and 5 bases, and a span of 17 bases separates them. Counted from cysteine to phenylalanine, this CDR3 has 15 amino acids. Only the CDR3 DNA is retained, 45 bases long and in frame from the first base. Sequencer: Illumina HiSeq 2500. Quantitative 5'-RACE with molecular barcodes was the method used to prepare the TCR beta libraries. As for the original processing: To identify disease-linked TCR variants, a new computational method was used, one built on a probabilistic model of VDJ rearrangement. Clones were called with MiXCR by TCRdb after fastp trimmed the public reads at Q25, and only in-frame beta chains were retained. One record per CDR3 amino acid sequence lists the most common genes and DNA. TCRdb, rather than the study authors, made the V and J calls. The sample contains 180,000 or so distinct CDR3 sequences, around 10% of them found a single time. The top ten constitute approximately 32% of the sample.

The origin of this receptor is a male donor with ankylosing spondylitis or in good health (not recorded which). Recombination joined TRBV6-1 with TRBJ2-7; a tentative D match to TRBD2 spans 6 bases. What was sequenced was blood, either unsorted or a sorted T cell fraction (not recorded which). The CDR3: CASSDQGLSVNEQYF. The bases read TGTGCCAGCAGTGATCAGGGACTCTCCGTGAACGAGCAGTACTTC.